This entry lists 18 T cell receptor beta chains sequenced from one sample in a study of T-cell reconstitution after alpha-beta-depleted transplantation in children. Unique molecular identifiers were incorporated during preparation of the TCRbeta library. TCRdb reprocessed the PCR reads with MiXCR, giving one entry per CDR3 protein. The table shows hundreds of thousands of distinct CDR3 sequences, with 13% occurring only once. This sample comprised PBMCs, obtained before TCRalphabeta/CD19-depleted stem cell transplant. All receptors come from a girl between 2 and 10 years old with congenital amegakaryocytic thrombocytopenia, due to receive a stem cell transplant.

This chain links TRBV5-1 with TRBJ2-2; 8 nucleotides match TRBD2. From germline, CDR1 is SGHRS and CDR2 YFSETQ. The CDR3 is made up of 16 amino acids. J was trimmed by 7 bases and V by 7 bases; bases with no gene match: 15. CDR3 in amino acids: CASRPRAGDGRGELFF. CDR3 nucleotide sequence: TGCGCCAGCCGCCCAAGAGCGGGAGACGGTCGCGGGGAGCTGTTTTTT.

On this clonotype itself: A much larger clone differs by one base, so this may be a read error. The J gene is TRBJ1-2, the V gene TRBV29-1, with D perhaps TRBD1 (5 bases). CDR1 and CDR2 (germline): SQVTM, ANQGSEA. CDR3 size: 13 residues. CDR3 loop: CIVDGGQGYGYTF. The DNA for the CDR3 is TGCATCGTTGATGGCGGGCAGGGATATGGCTACACCTTC.

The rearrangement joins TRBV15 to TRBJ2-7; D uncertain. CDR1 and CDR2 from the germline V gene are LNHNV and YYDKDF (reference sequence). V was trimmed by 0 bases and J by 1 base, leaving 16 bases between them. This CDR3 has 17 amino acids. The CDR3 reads CATSRDRVLPKSYEQYF. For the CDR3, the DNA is TGTGCCACCAGCAGAGATCGTGTACTCCCTAAATCCTACGAGCAGTACTTC.

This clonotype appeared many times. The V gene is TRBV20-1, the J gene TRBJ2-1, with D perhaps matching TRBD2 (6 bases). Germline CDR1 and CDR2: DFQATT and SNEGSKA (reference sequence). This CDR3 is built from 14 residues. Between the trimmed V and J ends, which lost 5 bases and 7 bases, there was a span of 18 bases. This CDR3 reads CSAVRDLGRNEQFF. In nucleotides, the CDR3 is TGCAGTGCTGTCCGGGACTTGGGGAGAAATGAGCAGTTCTTC.

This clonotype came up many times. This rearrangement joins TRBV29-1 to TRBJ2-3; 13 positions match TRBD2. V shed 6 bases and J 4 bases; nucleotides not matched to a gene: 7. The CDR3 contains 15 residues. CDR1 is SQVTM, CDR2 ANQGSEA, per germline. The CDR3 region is CSVPGLAGVADTQYF. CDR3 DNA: TGCAGCGTGCCCGGACTAGCGGGAGTCGCAGATACGCAGTATTTT.

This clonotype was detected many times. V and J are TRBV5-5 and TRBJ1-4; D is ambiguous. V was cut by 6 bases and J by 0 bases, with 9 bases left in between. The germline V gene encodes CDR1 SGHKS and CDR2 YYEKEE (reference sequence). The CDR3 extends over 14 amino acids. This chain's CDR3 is CASTEGATNEKLFF. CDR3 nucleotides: TGTGCCAGCACAGAGGGTGCAACTAATGAAAAACTGTTTTTT.

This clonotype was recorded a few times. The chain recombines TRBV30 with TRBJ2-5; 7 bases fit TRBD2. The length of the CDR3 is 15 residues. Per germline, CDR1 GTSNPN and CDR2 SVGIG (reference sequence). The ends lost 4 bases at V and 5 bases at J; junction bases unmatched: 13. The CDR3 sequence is CAWIGRTTGRETQYF. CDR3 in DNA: TGTGCCTGGATAGGACGAACCACCGGGAGGGAGACCCAGTACTTC.

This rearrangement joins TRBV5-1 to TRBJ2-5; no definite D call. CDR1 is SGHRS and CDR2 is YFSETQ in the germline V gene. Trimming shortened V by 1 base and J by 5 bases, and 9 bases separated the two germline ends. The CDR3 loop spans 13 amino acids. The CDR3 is CASSLTVWETQYF. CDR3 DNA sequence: TGCGCCAGCAGCTTGACCGTGTGGGAGACCCAGTACTTC.

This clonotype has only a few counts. The CDR3 reads CASSSPLDRVGAGRAFF. The CDR3, as DNA: TGTGCCAGCAGCTCCCCCTTGGACAGGGTAGGCGCAGGGAGGGCTTTCTTT. The rearrangement links TRBV7-8 to TRBJ1-1; 8 nucleotides line up with TRBD1. J lost 11 bases, V lost 4 bases, and 21 bases had no gene match. The CDR3 length is 17 residues. Germline loops: CDR1 SGHVS, CDR2 FQNEAQ.

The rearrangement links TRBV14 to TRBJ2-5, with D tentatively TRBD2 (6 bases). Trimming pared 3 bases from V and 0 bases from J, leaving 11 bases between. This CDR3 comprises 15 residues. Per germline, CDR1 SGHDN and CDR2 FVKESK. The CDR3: CASSHHRDYQETQYF. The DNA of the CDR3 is TGTGCCAGCAGCCACCATCGGGACTACCAAGAGACCCAGTACTTC.

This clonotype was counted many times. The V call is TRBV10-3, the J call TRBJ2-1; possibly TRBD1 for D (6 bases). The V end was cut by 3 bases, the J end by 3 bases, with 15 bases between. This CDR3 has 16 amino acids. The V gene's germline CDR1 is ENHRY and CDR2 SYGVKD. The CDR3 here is CAISDIVGHRYNEQFF. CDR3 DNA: TGTGCCATCAGTGATATCGTGGGACACCGCTACAATGAGCAGTTCTTC.

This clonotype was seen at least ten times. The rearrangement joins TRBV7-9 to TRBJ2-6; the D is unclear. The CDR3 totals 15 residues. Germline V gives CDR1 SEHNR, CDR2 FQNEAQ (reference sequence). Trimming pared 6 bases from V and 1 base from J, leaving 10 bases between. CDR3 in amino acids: CASSHPESGANVLTF. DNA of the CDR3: TGTGCCAGCAGTCATCCTGAGTCTGGGGCCAACGTCCTGACTTTC.

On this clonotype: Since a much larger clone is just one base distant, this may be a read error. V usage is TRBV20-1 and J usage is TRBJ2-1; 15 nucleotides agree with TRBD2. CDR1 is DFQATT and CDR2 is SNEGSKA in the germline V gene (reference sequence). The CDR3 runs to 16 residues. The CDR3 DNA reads TGCTGTGCTTGGACTAGCGGGAGGGTCGAGGTCAATGAGCAGTTCTTC. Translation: CCAWTSGRVEVNEQFF.

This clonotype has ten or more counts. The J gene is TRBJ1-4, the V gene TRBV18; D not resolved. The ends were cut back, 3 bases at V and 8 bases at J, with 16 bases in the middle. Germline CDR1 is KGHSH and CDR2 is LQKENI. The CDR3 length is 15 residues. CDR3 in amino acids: CASSPRLEAREKLFF. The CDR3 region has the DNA TGTGCCAGCTCACCGAGGTTGGAGGCTAGAGAAAAACTGTTTTTT. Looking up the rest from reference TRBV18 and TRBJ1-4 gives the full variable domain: NAGVMQNPRHLVRRRGQEARLRCSPMKGHSHVYWYRQLPEEGLKFMVYLQKENIIDESGMPKERFSAEFPKEGPSILRIQQVVRGDSAAYFCASSPRLEAREKLFFGSGTQLSVL.

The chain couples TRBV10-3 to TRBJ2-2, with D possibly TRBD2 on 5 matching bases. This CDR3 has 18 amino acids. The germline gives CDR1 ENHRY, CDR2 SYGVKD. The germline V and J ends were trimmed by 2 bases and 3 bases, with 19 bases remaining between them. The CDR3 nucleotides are TGTGCCATCAGTGAGACGGTTATCATCCGGGGAGACACCGGGGAGCTGTTTTTT. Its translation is CAISETVIIRGDTGELFF.

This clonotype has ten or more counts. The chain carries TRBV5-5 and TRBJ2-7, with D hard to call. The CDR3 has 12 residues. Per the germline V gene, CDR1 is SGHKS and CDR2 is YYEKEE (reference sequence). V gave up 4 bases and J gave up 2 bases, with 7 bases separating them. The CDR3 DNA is TGTGCCAGCAGCCCGCAGACCTACGAGCAGTACTTC. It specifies CASSPQTYEQYF.

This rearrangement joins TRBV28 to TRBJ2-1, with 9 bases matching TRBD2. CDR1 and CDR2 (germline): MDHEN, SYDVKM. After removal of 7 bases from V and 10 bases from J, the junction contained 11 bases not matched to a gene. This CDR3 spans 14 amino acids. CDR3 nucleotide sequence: TGTGCCAGCACCCTAGCGGGGAACGGGTGGGAGCAGTTCTTC. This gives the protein CASTLAGNGWEQFF.

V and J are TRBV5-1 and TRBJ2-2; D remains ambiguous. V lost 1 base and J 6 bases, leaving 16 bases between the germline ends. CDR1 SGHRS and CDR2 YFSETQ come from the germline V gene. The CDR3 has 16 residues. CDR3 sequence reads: CASSLRLPQSAGELFF. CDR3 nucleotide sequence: TGCGCCAGCAGCTTGAGACTGCCTCAGAGCGCCGGGGAGCTGTTTTTT.